These 22 T cell receptor beta chains share one sample of origin, sequenced in a study of post-analysis software for immune sequencing data. Study results and caveats: In patients, TRBV5-6, TRBV5-1 and TRBV20-1 belonged to roughly 5 TRBV segments found more frequently than in controls.

Their cognate antigens are unknown. TCR beta cDNA libraries had unique molecular identifiers. TCRdb ran MiXCR on the PCR reads and lists one entry per CDR3 protein. This table has 450,000 or so distinct CDR3 sequences, nearly 45% appearing once. Sequencing was performed on blood. These receptors were collected from a girl aged 5-17 years with multiple sclerosis.

The chain carries TRBV28 and TRBJ2-3; D is ambiguous. The CDR3 runs to 13 residues. Germline loops: CDR1 MDHEN, CDR2 SYDVKM. V shed 2 bases and J shed 6 bases, with 9 bases lying between them. The CDR3 sequence: CASSLLSADTQYF. The CDR3 DNA reads TGTGCCAGCAGTTTACTCAGCGCCGATACGCAGTATTTT.

This clonotype was observed once. This rearrangement joins TRBV4-1 to TRBJ2-7, with TRBD2 matching 8 bases. The V segment lost 1 base and the J segment 2 bases; nucleotides outside the gene matches: 4. Germline CDR1 and CDR2: MGHRA and YSYEKL. CDR3 length equals 15 residues. In DNA form, the CDR3 reads TGCGCCAGCAGCCAAGTTGACGGGAGGGCCTACGAGCAGTACTTC. Translation gives CASSQVDGRAYEQYF.

This sequence joins TRBV7-9 and TRBJ2-6, with TRBD2 matching 15 bases. V lost 5 bases, J lost 5 bases, and 10 bases stayed unmatched. Germline CDR1 SEHNR, CDR2 FQNEAQ (reference sequence). The CDR3 runs to 19 residues. CDR3 coding DNA: TGTGCCAGCAGCATAACAGGGACTAGCGGGAGGAGCTGGGCCAACGTCCTGACTTTC. It translates to CASSITGTSGRSWANVLTF.

Only a few counts were recorded for this clonotype. V is TRBV5-1 and J is TRBJ1-1; D gene uncertain. Between the trimmed V and J ends, which lost 4 bases and 0 bases, there was a span of 16 bases. CDR1 is SGHRS and CDR2 is YFSETQ in the germline V gene. The CDR3 sequence is 16 residues long. The CDR3 bases are TGCGCCAGCAGCCCCGACGGAGTAAGAATGAACACTGAAGCTTTCTTT. Residues: CASSPDGVRMNTEAFF.

The rearrangement uses TRBV25-1 and TRBJ2-2; D perhaps matches TRBD1 (6 bases). Germline V lookup: CDR1 MGHDK, CDR2 SYGVNS. The CDR3 loop spans 20 amino acids. With 2 bases removed from V and 4 bases from J, the gap between germline ends came to 26 bases. The CDR3 bases are TGTGCCAGCAGTGAAGACCTCCTTTCCCTGACAGGCCCGGGCACCGGGGAGCTGTTTTTT. Encoded protein: CASSEDLLSLTGPGTGELFF.

The J gene is TRBJ2-2, the V gene TRBV29-1; D tentatively fits TRBD1 or TRBD2 (5 bases each). The germline CDR1 and CDR2 sequences are SQVTM and ANQGSEA. The ends were cut back, 6 bases at V and 0 bases at J, with 11 bases in the middle. CDR3 length: 14 residues. The CDR3 coding sequence is TGCAGCGTCCAGGGACCAGCGAACACCGGGGAGCTGTTTTTT. Translation gives CSVQGPANTGELFF.

This sequence joins TRBV28 and TRBJ1-1; no firm D call. The CDR3 covers 13 residues. Trimming pared 6 bases from V and 1 base from J, leaving 9 bases between. CDR1 is MDHEN, CDR2 SYDVKM, per germline. The CDR3 loop is CASRIIRNTEAFF. The CDR3 DNA is TGTGCCAGCAGAATAATCAGGAACACTGAAGCTTTCTTT.

The V and J genes are TRBV20-1 and TRBJ1-1, with D unclear. Trimming pared 3 bases from V and 1 base from J, leaving 6 bases between. The V gene's germline CDR1 is DFQATT and CDR2 SNEGSKA (reference sequence). CDR3 length: 12 amino acids. CDR3 sequence (DNA): TGCAGTGCTAGTGTAGAGAACACTGAAGCTTTCTTT. It translates to CSASVENTEAFF.

In this sample, this clonotype turned up once. V usage is TRBV4-1 and J usage is TRBJ2-2, with TRBD1 as a possible D gene (7 bases). Trimming stripped 1 base from V and 1 base from J, with 13 bases between. CDR1 is MGHRA, CDR2 YSYEKL, per germline. This CDR3 is built from 17 residues. CDR3 sequence reads: CASSQGGGGLNTGELFF. The CDR3 coding sequence is TGCGCCAGCAGCCAAGGCGGAGGGGGCCTGAACACCGGGGAGCTGTTTTTT.

This clonotype has only a few counts. The chain is built from TRBV29-1 and TRBJ2-1; D not certain. The CDR3 sequence is 12 residues long. The V gene lost 1 base and the J gene lost 4 bases, with 5 bases spanning the gap. Looked up from germline, CDR1 is SQVTM and CDR2 is ANQGSEA. The CDR3 DNA sequence: TGCAGCGTTGAAGGGCTGTACAATGAGCAGTTCTTC. Translated: CSVEGLYNEQFF.

The sample holds a few counts of this clonotype. The chain is built from TRBV29-1 and TRBJ2-7, with 11 bases that match TRBD2. Germline V gene lookup returns CDR1 SQVTM and CDR2 ANQGSEA. The length of the CDR3 is 14 residues. V was pared by 1 base and J by 2 bases, with 1 base of the junction left unmatched. CDR3 amino acids: CSVEGLAGPYEQYF. The CDR3 DNA reads as TGCAGCGTTGAAGGACTAGCGGGACCCTACGAGCAGTACTTC.

This clonotype was detected a few times. V is TRBV25-1 and J is TRBJ1-6; TRBD1 matches at 10 bases. CDR3 length: 12 residues. Per the germline V gene, CDR1 is MGHDK and CDR2 is SYGVNS. V trimming: 6 bases; J trimming: 16 bases; junction bases outside the gene matches: 6. CDR3 in amino acids: CASRVGQGKLHF. CDR3 coding DNA: TGTGCCAGCAGAGTGGGACAGGGGAAACTCCACTTT.

V gene TRBV27 combines with J gene TRBJ1-2; TRBD1 might be the D (5 bases). Germline-derived CDR1 and CDR2 are MNHEY and SMNVEV (reference sequence). The V end lost 10 bases, the J end lost 7 bases, and 16 bases lay between the germline ends. This CDR3 has 12 amino acids. The CDR3 is CAIGDGGTGYTF. The CDR3 DNA reads as TGTGCCATAGGGGACGGGGGGACTGGCTACACCTTC.

The V and J genes are TRBV4-3 and TRBJ1-5, with D possibly TRBD1 on 5 matching bases. Between the trimmed V and J ends, which lost 0 bases and 7 bases, there was a span of 13 bases. The CDR3 is 15 residues long. Per the germline V gene, CDR1 is LGHNA and CDR2 is YSLEER. CDR3 protein: CASSQDRGAGQPQHF. Written as DNA, the CDR3 is TGCGCCAGCAGCCAAGATAGAGGGGCAGGACAGCCCCAGCATTTT.

As DNA, the CDR3 is TGTGCCAGCAGCTTAGCGGGGGCTTTACGACAGGGAAGCTATGGCTACACCTTC. This translates into CASSLAGALRQGSYGYTF. The genes are TRBV7-9 and TRBJ1-2, with 7 bases lining up with TRBD1. Per the germline V gene, CDR1 is SEHNR and CDR2 is FQNEAQ (reference sequence). The ends lost 0 bases at V and 4 bases at J; junction bases unmatched: 14. CDR3 length equals 18 residues.

The V gene is TRBV11-2, the J gene TRBJ1-2; weak D call: TRBD1 (6 bases). The germline V and J ends were trimmed by 5 bases and 9 bases, with 25 bases remaining between them. The germline V gene encodes CDR1 SGHAT and CDR2 FQNNGV. The CDR3 contains 16 residues. The CDR3 nucleotides read TGTGCCAGCAGCCCTTCCGCAGGGGAAAAGGGGAGACGCTACACCTTC. This sequence encodes CASSPSAGEKGRRYTF.

In this sample, this clonotype turned up a few times. The chain employs TRBV18 and TRBJ2-5, with D unclear. This CDR3 comprises 15 residues. Germline V gene data show CDR1 as KGHSH and CDR2 as LQKENI. V lost 6 bases, J lost 11 bases, and 25 bases lay in between. The CDR3 is CASSTSLGEVSAQYF. CDR3 in DNA: TGTGCCAGCTCGACATCGTTGGGCGAGGTTTCAGCGCAGTACTTC.

The J gene is TRBJ2-1, the V gene TRBV12-3 or TRBV12-4; 7 nucleotides agree with TRBD1. The CDR3 runs to 14 residues. With V trimmed by 6 bases and J by 9 bases, 11 bases remained unmatched. The CDR3 sequence: CASSRGQGVGEQFF. For the CDR3, the DNA is TGTGCCAGCAGCAGGGGCCAGGGGGTGGGTGAGCAGTTCTTC.

The chain joins TRBV4-2 to TRBJ1-4; the D gene is possibly TRBD1 (5 bases). The length of the CDR3 is 14 residues. V was cut by 4 bases and J by 7 bases, with 13 bases left in between. The germline V gene has CDR1 LGHNA and CDR2 YNFKEQ. The CDR3 DNA sequence: TGTGCCAGCAGCCGAGACAGCGTTCTTGAAAAACTGTTTTTT. Amino acid sequence: CASSRDSVLEKLFF.

The chain uses TRBV28 and TRBJ2-7; the D gene is possibly TRBD2 (6 bases). The closer fit of TRBJ2-4 to the DNA end suggests the J call may be wrong. The CDR3 covers 12 residues. Per the germline V gene, CDR1 is MDHEN and CDR2 is SYDVKM. The CDR3 protein is CASSSGGDIQYF. The DNA of the CDR3 is TGTGCCAGCAGTTCAGGAGGGGACATTCAGTACTTC.

This clonotype was seen only a few times. The rearrangement uses TRBV12-3 or TRBV12-4 and TRBJ2-1; 7 bases map to TRBD1. V was pared by 4 bases and J by 4 bases, with 7 bases of the junction left unmatched. The CDR3 spans 15 residues. CDR3: CASSSTGARYNEQFF. CDR3 bases: TGTGCCAGCAGTTCCACAGGGGCAAGGTACAATGAGCAGTTCTTC.

The chain uses TRBV6-1 and TRBJ1-5; 8 nucleotides match TRBD1. The trim removed 6 bases at V and 5 bases at J, leaving 12 bases unmatched. The CDR3 is made up of 16 amino acids. Germline V lookup: CDR1 MNHNS, CDR2 SASEGT. CDR3 region: CASSRVPGQDDQPQHF. The CDR3 DNA reads TGTGCCAGCAGCAGAGTCCCGGGACAGGACGATCAGCCCCAGCATTTT.